These 24 T cell receptor beta chains were all obtained from the same sample, sequenced in a study of blood T cells in healthy people across ages (dated by TCRdb to the mid-2010s). The receptor library was made with 5' RACE. The sequencing machine was an Illumina HiSeq 2500. A second 7 to 11 cycle PCR used a sample-barcoded 5' primer and a J-beta primer mix. In TCRdb, the public reads were trimmed at Q25 with fastp and aligned with MiXCR, with productive beta chains retained. Every entry covers one CDR3 protein and lists the most common genes and DNA from its rows. This sample comprises approximately 800,000 distinct CDR3 sequences, 30% to 45% of them detected only once. The ten biggest clones cover under 15% of the sample. The sequenced sample consisted of blood. The receptors were sampled from a man aged 18 to 29 in good health.

The gene calls are TRBV4-3 and TRBJ2-3; 7 bases are a match to TRBD2. The CDR3 sequence is 15 residues long. CDR1 is LGHNA, CDR2 YSLEER, per germline. V shed 4 bases, J shed 5 bases, and the junction held 9 bases outside the gene matches. This CDR3 reads CASSRGGDYRDTQYF. CDR3 DNA sequence: TGCGCCAGCAGCCGGGGTGGGGACTACCGAGATACGCAGTATTTT.

As concerns this clonotype: A much larger clone is a single base away; this may be a read error. The V and J genes are TRBV2 and TRBJ1-2, with D unresolved. Germline loops: CDR1 SNHLY, CDR2 FYNNEI. The CDR3 totals 13 residues. V was shortened by 3 bases and J by 4 bases, with 9 bases between the two germline ends. The CDR3 DNA sequence: TGTGCCAGCAGTGAGCAGGAGGCCTATGGCTACACCTTC. Encoded protein: CASSEQEAYGYTF. The variable domain in full, completed from reference TRBV2 and TRBJ1-2, reads EPEVTQTPSHQVTQMGQEVILRCVPISNHLYFYWYRQILGQKVEFLVSFYNNEISEKSEIFDDQFSVERPDGSNFTLKIRSTKLEDSAMYFCASSEQEAYGYTFGSGTRLTVV.

This clonotype was counted at least ten times. This chain links TRBV20-1 with TRBJ2-7; D unresolved. CDR3 size: 14 residues. Germline-derived CDR1 and CDR2 are DFQATT and SNEGSKA (reference sequence). Trimming stripped 5 bases from V and 0 bases from J, with 14 bases between. The chain's CDR3 is CSARDRRSSYEQYF. CDR3 in DNA: TGCAGTGCTCGTGACCGACGGAGCTCCTACGAGCAGTACTTC.

This chain joins TRBV12-3 or TRBV12-4 and TRBJ2-3, with a possible D match to TRBD2 (5 bases). The V and J ends lost 9 bases and 6 bases respectively, with 19 bases between them. CDR3 size: 14 residues. In nucleotides, the CDR3 is TGTGCCAGTTCCGCGGAGGTGACATCCGATACGCAGTATTTT. Residues: CASSAEVTSDTQYF.

The rearrangement joins TRBV27 to TRBJ2-7; D is unresolved. Trimming removed 3 bases from V and 0 bases from J, with 6 bases in between. CDR1 and CDR2 (germline): MNHEY, SMNVEV (reference sequence). The CDR3 is 13 amino acids. CDR3 nucleotides: TGTGCCAGCAGTTTCAAGAGCTCCTACGAGCAGTACTTC. It encodes CASSFKSSYEQYF.

This clonotype was detected many times. The rearrangement joins TRBV20-1 to TRBJ2-1; D is undetermined. The CDR3 has 15 residues. Trimming took off 2 bases at V and 9 bases at J, with 20 bases between the two ends. Germline V gene data show CDR1 as DFQATT and CDR2 as SNEGSKA (reference sequence). DNA of the CDR3: TGCAGTGCTAGACGAATCGCTCGAAATTCCGGTGAGCAGTTCTTC. Protein sequence: CSARRIARNSGEQFF.

This clonotype was picked up a small number of times. This rearrangement joins TRBV4-3 to TRBJ2-1; tentatively, D is TRBD2 (6 bases). The CDR3 has 16 amino acids. Germline V CDR1 and CDR2: LGHNA, YSLEER. With 0 bases removed from V and 7 bases from J, the gap between germline ends came to 16 bases. Here the CDR3 DNA reads TGCGCCAGCAGCCAAGACCTCATAGCTGGGGGGAATGAGCAGTTCTTC. Encoded protein: CASSQDLIAGGNEQFF.

The rearrangement links TRBV20-1 to TRBJ1-3; perhaps TRBD1 as D (5 bases). Trimming removed 1 base at V and 1 base at J, with 11 bases between. The germline gives CDR1 DFQATT, CDR2 SNEGSKA (reference sequence). The CDR3 runs to 15 residues. The CDR3 DNA follows: TGCAGTGCTAGAGCTTACGGGGGGTCTGGAAACACCATATATTTT. Its translation is CSARAYGGSGNTIYF.

V and J are TRBV2 and TRBJ1-1; the match to TRBD1 covers 8 bases. J lost 3 bases, V lost 7 bases, and 4 bases had no gene match. Germline V gene lookup returns CDR1 SNHLY and CDR2 FYNNEI. This CDR3 is built from 13 residues. This CDR3 is CASTPDRDTEAFF. In DNA form, the CDR3 reads TGTGCCAGCACTCCGGACAGGGACACTGAAGCTTTCTTT.

This clonotype was counted ten times or more. The chain combines TRBV20-1 with TRBJ2-5; TRBD1 matches at 8 bases. The CDR3 runs to 15 residues. V lost 0 bases to trimming and J lost 4 bases; unmatched junction nucleotides: 7. Germline CDR1 reads DFQATT; CDR2 reads SNEGSKA (reference sequence). The CDR3 bases are TGCAGTGCTAGAGATCGACAGGGGCTCCGAGAGACCCAGTACTTC. The encoded protein is CSARDRQGLRETQYF.

The chain links TRBV6-2 or TRBV6-3 to TRBJ2-7, with 7 bases identical to TRBD2. CDR3 size: 14 residues. Germline loops: CDR1 MNHEY, CDR2 SVGEGT. V gave up 2 bases and J gave up 1 base; unmatched junction bases: 2. The CDR3: CASSYRGESYEQYF. CDR3 sequence (DNA): TGTGCCAGCAGTTACCGGGGGGAATCCTACGAGCAGTACTTC.

This clonotype was picked up a small number of times. This chain's CDR3 is CASSPSGGGVGELFF. The CDR3 DNA sequence: TGTGCCAGCAGCCCTAGCGGGGGGGGAGTCGGGGAGCTGTTTTTT. The genes are TRBV7-2 and TRBJ2-2; 12 nucleotides agree with TRBD2. Germline V CDR1 and CDR2: SGHTA, FQGNSA. The junction had 5 bases not matched to a gene; V was cut back by 5 bases and J by 7 bases. The CDR3 consists of 15 residues.

This chain links TRBV28 with TRBJ2-1; 9 bases fit TRBD1. This CDR3 has 17 amino acids. V lost 3 bases to trimming and J lost 5 bases; unmatched junction nucleotides: 11. Per germline, CDR1 MDHEN and CDR2 SYDVKM. CDR3 nucleotide sequence: TGTGCCAGCAGTTTCCCCCTCCGGACAGGGGAACACAATGAGCAGTTCTTC. Amino acids: CASSFPLRTGEHNEQFF. Complete variable domain (other parts from reference TRBV28 and TRBJ2-1): DVKVTQSSRYLVKRTGEKVFLECVQDMDHENMFWYRQDPGLGLRLIYFSYDVKMKEKGDIPEGYSVSREKKERFSLILESASTNQTSMYLCASSFPLRTGEHNEQFFGPGTRLTVL.

This clonotype has ten or more counts. This rearrangement joins TRBV20-1 to TRBJ1-6; D is ambiguous. The CDR3 runs 13 residues. Trimming shortened V by 5 bases and J by 9 bases, and 14 bases separated the two germline ends. CDR1 DFQATT and CDR2 SNEGSKA come from the germline V gene (reference sequence). CDR3 sequence reads: CSAGWGERSPLHF. CDR3 bases: TGCAGTGCTGGGTGGGGAGAGCGTTCACCCCTCCACTTT.

This clonotype came up many times. The chain recombines TRBV12-3 or TRBV12-4 with TRBJ2-7; D is possibly TRBD1 or TRBD2 (6 bases each). The V and J ends lost 4 bases and 5 bases respectively, with 18 bases between them. CDR3 length equals 15 residues. CDR3 bases: TGTGCCAGCAGTTGGCTTGGGGGCTGGGGGGACGAGCAGTACTTC. It yields the protein CASSWLGGWGDEQYF.

In the case of this clonotype: With a much larger clone just one base away, this may be a read error. V usage is TRBV12-3 or TRBV12-4 and J usage is TRBJ1-6; no reliable D call. The CDR3 is 13 residues long. The DNA for the CDR3 is TGTGTCAGCAGGTTAACAGAGGATTCACCCCTCCACTTT. The encoded protein is CVSRLTEDSPLHF.

J is TRBJ2-5 and V is TRBV20-1; D ambiguous. The germline CDR1 and CDR2 sequences are DFQATT and SNEGSKA (reference sequence). The CDR3 covers 16 residues. The germline V and J ends were trimmed by 0 bases and 1 base, with 15 bases remaining between them. The CDR3 bases are TGCAGTGCTAGAGATGTCTATGCGCAAGCCCAAGAGACCCAGTACTTC. It is translated as CSARDVYAQAQETQYF.

In this sample, this clonotype turned up a few times. The chain joins TRBV27 to TRBJ1-1; perhaps TRBD1 as D (5 bases). This CDR3 contains 16 residues. V lost 0 bases to trimming and J lost 5 bases, with 16 bases between them. The germline CDR1 and CDR2 sequences are MNHEY and SMNVEV (reference sequence). As DNA, the CDR3 is TGTGCCAGCAGTTTATCCTTCTGGCAGGGAAGGACTGAAGCTTTCTTT. This translates into CASSLSFWQGRTEAFF.

This clonotype was picked up a small number of times. This chain links TRBV9 with TRBJ2-7, with D tentatively TRBD1 (6 bases). The CDR3 runs 13 residues. V was clipped by 3 bases and J by 3 bases, with 10 bases between them. The germline gives CDR1 SGDLS, CDR2 YYNGEE. CDR3 nucleotides: TGTGCCAGCAGCGAGGACAGTTACTACGAGCAGTACTTC. This encodes CASSEDSYYEQYF.

In its sample, this clonotype was seen a few times. This chain uses TRBV20-1 with TRBJ2-5, with TRBD1 matching 7 bases. Germline-derived CDR1 and CDR2 are DFQATT and SNEGSKA (reference sequence). V was clipped by 6 bases and J by 11 bases; unmatched bases: 33. The CDR3 sequence is 19 residues long. The CDR3 DNA reads as TGCAGTGCCAGAAGTGATAGTGACGGGACAGACTTGCCCTACATAGAGCAGTACTTC. Translation: CSARSDSDGTDLPYIEQYF.

This clonotype occurred once. The chain is built from TRBV16 and TRBJ1-6, with D possibly being TRBD1 (5 bases). The CDR3 consists of 19 residues. CDR1 is KGHSY, CDR2 FQNENV, per germline. The V gene lost 0 bases and the J gene lost 8 bases, with 23 bases spanning the gap. The CDR3 is CASSQSGRLARGQDSPLHF. The CDR3 DNA is TGTGCCAGCAGCCAATCGGGGCGCCTCGCAAGGGGCCAGGATTCACCCCTCCACTTT.

This clonotype has at least ten counts. V gene TRBV10-3 combines with J gene TRBJ2-1; 8 bases are shared with TRBD2. Trimming cost V 4 bases and J 7 bases; bases outside gene matches: 9. Germline-derived CDR1 and CDR2 are ENHRY and SYGVKD. The CDR3 extends over 15 amino acids. CDR3 protein: CAISGPGLGRNEQFF. The CDR3 DNA sequence: TGTGCCATCAGTGGTCCGGGACTAGGAAGAAATGAGCAGTTCTTC.

V is TRBV24-1 and J is TRBJ2-3; 7 bases are a match to TRBD1. CDR1 is KGHDR, CDR2 SFDVKD, per germline. This CDR3 has 15 residues. Trimming at V came to 5 bases and at J to 4 bases, leaving 8 bases not matched to a gene. CDR3 bases: TGTGCCACCAGTGGGACAGGAGACAGCGCAGATACGCAGTATTTT. Translated, it gives CATSGTGDSADTQYF.

This clonotype was recorded at least ten times. The genes are TRBV12-3 or TRBV12-4 and TRBJ2-5, with D uncertain. With 3 bases removed from V and 7 bases from J, the gap between germline ends came to 21 bases. The CDR3 has 16 residues. The CDR3 region has the DNA TGTGCCAGCAGTTTCGTCGGACGGAGCCATTTGGTGACCCAGTACTTC. Translated, it gives CASSFVGRSHLVTQYF.